The clone carrying this TCR beta chain appeared a few times. Its antigen is unknown. This sample stems from a study of a mutant IDH1 vaccine in newly diagnosed glioma. At the level of the study: Patients underwent eight vaccinations, which took place in weeks 1, 3, 5, 7, 11, 15, 19 and 23.

The assay was immunoSEQ multiplex PCR, and TCRdb's table has in-frame clones only and misses some. There are 35,000 to 50,000 clones in the sample; about 88% occur only once, and around 2.5% lies in the top ten. Time point noted: week 23, last vaccination. In every dose of vaccine, 300 ug of mutant IDH1 20-mer peptide was given alongside topical imiquimod. From germline, CDR1 is SGHNT and CDR2 YYREEE (reference sequence). This CDR3 spans 14 amino acids. Trimming removed 4 bases from V and 6 bases from J; junction bases left unmatched: 8. Study-level findings and limits: Pseudoprogression showed no apparent link to changes in top peripheral T cell clonotypes.

The source was PBMCs, collected from a glioma patient whose treatment included an IDH1 peptide vaccine. The TCR originated in a woman under 30 with glioma. Some clones in this sample may be carry-over from other donors' samples. This chain links TRBV5-4 with TRBJ1-2, with 8 bases matching TRBD1. The CDR3 loop is CASSPGQGEHGYTF. CDR3 nucleotide sequence: TGTGCCAGCAGCCCTGGACAGGGAGAGCATGGCTACACCTTC.